This T cell receptor beta chain was sequenced during a study of cytomegalovirus exposure and HLA in healthy donors (dated by TCRdb to the late 2010s). Describing the broader study: An earlier analysis of some 600 of the donors reported 250 to 300 Gb of sequence data and about 120 million unique TCR beta sequences obtained from approximately 180 million T cells. Donor age, sex, ethnicity and CMV serostatus were compiled alongside the repertoire data. The aim of the study was to test whether cataloging public T cell receptors could identify signatures of past pathogen exposure. Approximately 300 gigabases of sequencing data and tens of millions of unique TCR sequences were included in an early release covering 550 to 650 HLA-typed donors. A later analysis re-analyzed previously published TCR beta repertoires from 500 to 700 donors and added high-resolution HLA genotyping to study TCR occurrence patterns. Every repertoire in the discovery cohort had been generated on one and the same sequencing platform. To predict cytomegalovirus infection status, the study combined high-throughput TCR immunosequencing, statistical association of individual TCRs with disease status, and machine learning. In an earlier analysis of around 540 of the donors, high-throughput TCR beta sequencing was used to judge whether each TCR beta V gene segment behaved as functional or pseudogenic. Of the 300 to 500 genotyped donors, more than 75% were placed in the genetic ancestry cluster associated with self-reported Caucasian donors. Besides the first cohort of approximately 670 subjects, a separate validation cohort made up of over a hundred different subjects was used. Four to six DR-DQ haplotypes were handled as single units for association and clustering, since linkage in the cohort was strong. Among about 370 genotyped donors of the cohort, an average of approximately 220,000 unique TCR beta nucleotide sequences was sequenced per donor, of which roughly 18% were non-productive. HLA typing covered class I and class II loci at four-digit resolution. The number of typed donors differed by locus: 629-630 for A, B, C, DRB1 and DQB1; some 540 for DQA1; some 590 for DPA1; and around 450 for DPB1. Rather than drawing on any new phenotypic data, the later analysis identified candidate immune exposures from TCR beta sequences and the way those sequences occurred across donors. Genome-wide SNP genotypes for about three fifths of the roughly 670 donors were used in a later genetic analysis, which treated that subset as a discovery cohort. The T cell repertoires of 700 or so subjects were profiled by immunosequencing and related to cytomegalovirus serostatus. General conclusions and limits of the study: V-gene and J-gene trimming of TCR beta chains was associated with a missense DCLRE1C variant in a later genetic analysis, and the association was replicated in an independent cohort. Because counts were too low, roughly 17 rarely observed V segments, including chromosome 9 orphons, were left out of the earlier analysis of about 500 of the donors. HLA typing was unavailable for some donors at each locus, so association tests used only the typed subset. When HLA alleles, especially DR and DQ, strongly co-occurred, attributing TCR associations to individual alleles was difficult. In this cohort, only TCR beta chains were sequenced, and detectable features were limited by the absence of alpha or paired-chain data. Sequencing depth was assumed to be roughly uniform across donors in the presence/absence analyses, though that assumption may not hold. The classifier was reported to diagnose cytomegalovirus status with high specificity and sensitivity in both the original cohort and the validation cohort. In a later genetic analysis, fewer N-insertions in productive TCRs were reported among donors in an Asian-associated ancestry cluster than the roughly 670-donor mean. In vitro tests confirmed that a few of the cytomegalovirus-associated TCR beta chains recognize cytomegalovirus antigens. Broadly in line with IMGT annotations, most TCR beta V segments showed up in productive rearrangements about 87% or about 30% of the time in an earlier analysis of under 700 of the donors. The sequencing pipeline was judged likely to have produced a cluster of highly shared sequence variants as a technical artifact. A later analysis found that HLA-associated TCR beta chains were more clonally expanded and had lower generation probabilities than equally common non-associated chains. A further reported finding was that TCR beta sequences accurately predicted the HLA-A and HLA-B alleles for most subjects in the first cohort. The authors suggested that the approach could potentially be generalized to other disease states and immunological phenotypes. Several of the top co-occurrence clusters appeared to be linked to parvovirus B19, influenza, CMV and Epstein-Barr virus, according to a later analysis. The study gave a list of some 150 TCR beta chains associated with cytomegalovirus. Linkage disequilibrium might explain the correlated functional status among segregating V segments, but an unknown experimental factor could not be excluded. In a later analysis, TCR association rates were found to vary across HLA loci, with the most associated TCRs seen for DRB1 alleles and the fewest for HLA-C alleles. Specific HLA alleles were associated with around 18,000 TCR beta sequences at a false discovery rate of 0.05 in a later analysis. The only immune exposure information available for the cohort was CMV serostatus. While some public TCRs were present in many individuals, most TCR sequences turned up only very rarely across donors. Most CMV-associated TCR beta chains appeared to be HLA-restricted in a later analysis, and the HLA associations seemed to be driven largely by CMV exposure.

Libraries were built with the immunoSEQ multiplex PCR assay. For the multiplex PCR, a mixture combining 60 forward primers for TCR Vbeta segments and 13 reverse primers for TCR Jbeta segments was used. A multiplex PCR assay on genomic DNA amplified the CDR3 region of rearranged TCR beta genes. On the Illumina HiSeq System, the amplified TCR beta libraries were sequenced as 87-base-pair reads. The source study handled its data this way. A later analysis tallied roughly 80 million unique TCR beta chains across the 700 or so repertoires, and some 12 million of those chains were shared by two or more donors. To remove PCR and sequencing errors, raw reads were error-corrected and collapsed into unique sequences using a nearest-neighbor algorithm that merged closely related sequences. V, D and J gene segments were assigned by aligning CDR3 sequences to IMGT reference sequences. For a sequence to be retained, at least a six-nucleotide match to both a V gene segment and a J gene segment was required. A rearrangement counted as productive if the CDR3 had no stop codons and remained in frame with V and J, and every other rearrangement counted as non-productive. CDR3 was defined according to IMGT convention as the region running from the second conserved V-encoded cysteine to the conserved J-encoded phenylalanine. In an earlier analysis of 587 of the donors, sequences lacking an unambiguous match to a single V gene segment were excluded. An earlier analysis of several hundred of the donors called V segments functional above 56.7% productive rearrangements and segregating when the between-donor standard deviation exceeded 5%. A statistical classification framework was built for diagnosing cytomegalovirus status from the catalog of TCR beta chain sequences. A later analysis assigned V and J genes by comparing TCR nucleotide sequences with IMGT/GENE-DB human TR gene sequences. Using the TCRdist pipeline, a later analysis assigned CDR3 sequences along with most-parsimonious VDJ recombination scenarios. In a later analysis, every TCR beta chain was defined by the combination of its CDR3 amino acid sequence and its V-gene family, and reads without a unique V-gene family were dropped. As a way to deal with suspected cross-contamination and a sequencing artifact, a later analysis dropped approximately 570 nucleotide sequences that were highly shared and had low generation probability. In a later analysis, a clonal expansion index for each public chain was calculated from normalized within-repertoire ranks of inferred template counts. A later analysis computed generation probabilities with a VDJ recombination model fitted to out-of-frame rearrangements, and checked the results against IGoR. In a later analysis, TCR-TCR, TCR-HLA and TCR-CMV co-occurrence was scored with hypergeometric tests, and a repertoire-size bias correction was applied to TCR pairs. False discovery rates were estimated in a later analysis by permuting HLA or CMV assignments 20 times. In a later analysis, co-occurring TCRs were grouped with DBSCAN, and TCRdist sequence similarity was added when clustering was performed within HLA-allele-positive subsets. Repertoires with fewer than 30,000 or more than 120,000 public chains were left out of co-occurrence clustering, as were about five repertoires with anomalous nucleotide sharing. This immuneACCESS table, as held by TCRdb, lists in-frame sequences with V and J called but not all clones. Of the missing ones, under half trace to an unresolved V gene in checked studies; the others have no known cause. The D gene and trimming were derived from the DNA, and the V and J assignments and clone size from that table. The table for this sample lists about 96,000 clones; approximately 72% of them were counted only once. 2.5% to 3.5% of the sample is in the top ten clones.

In total, fewer than 750 healthy bone marrow donors made up the cohort. All cohort members were sampled while nominally healthy, although unrecorded immune exposures were likely present. The donor was CMV seropositive and was included in the group of 270 or so seropositive cohort members. Every donor gave a peripheral blood sample, and the peripheral blood mononuclear cells from that sample were used for TCR beta sequencing. Genomic DNA was extracted from the blood cell samples with the Qiagen DNeasy Blood Extraction Kit. This clone was observed a few times. Its antigen remains undetermined. Base qualities are missing; no much larger clone stands one base away. Sequencing was done on a sample of PBMCs. This clonotype originated in a female donor in good health and CMV-seropositive.

The nucleotides are TGTGCCAGCGTTGCCCCGGCAGGGGGCAGGGAGACCCAGTACTTC. Its translation is CASVAPAGGRETQYF. The chain joins TRBV28 to TRBJ2-5; the central 8 bases match TRBD1. Looking up the germline V gene yields CDR1 MDHEN and CDR2 SYDVKM. Trimmed from V: 8 bases; trimmed from J: 5 bases; junction bases lacking a gene match: 13. Inclusive of the bounding cysteine and phenylalanine, the CDR3 is 15 residues long. Only CDR3 DNA remains: 45 bases, in frame from the first base.